This T cell receptor beta chain is from a study of CD8 T cells in ankylosing spondylitis. This clonotype is medium-sized. A single record per CDR3 protein comes from TCRdb applying MiXCR to the 5' RACE reads. The table lists 31,000 or so distinct CDR3 sequences, about 29% of them singletons, with 45% to 55% in the top ten. This receptor was taken from a male donor with ankylosing spondylitis. Material for sequencing was synovial fluid, either unsorted or a sorted T cell fraction (not recorded which).

CDR3 amino acids: CASSAGQASNQPQHF. The CDR3 region has the DNA TGTGCCAGCAGCGCGGGACAGGCTAGCAATCAGCCCCAGCATTTT. The V and J genes are TRBV5-5 and TRBJ1-5, with 8 bases that match TRBD1. Germline V gene lookup returns CDR1 SGHKS and CDR2 YYEKEE (reference sequence). The junction had 3 bases not matched to a gene; V was cut back by 4 bases and J by 0 bases. This CDR3 spans 15 amino acids. The whole variable domain, filled in from reference TRBV5-5 and TRBJ1-5, reads DAGVTQSPTHLIKTRGQQVTLRCSPISGHKSVSWYQQVLGQGPQFIFQYYEKEERGRGNFPDRFSARQFPNYSSELNVNALLLGDSALYLCASSAGQASNQPQHFGDGTRLSIL.